Below, one T cell receptor beta chain is given with its context. These data belong to a study of control samples from healthy donors and cancer patients. The assay was immunoSEQ multiplex PCR, and TCRdb's table has in-frame clones only and misses some. The data contain about 180,000 clones, about 90% of them singletons. There are 15 residues in the CDR3. V shed 3 bases and J shed 7 bases, with 19 bases lying between them. Looked up from germline, CDR1 is GTSNPN and CDR2 is SVGIG (reference sequence). The genes are TRBV30 and TRBJ2-1; D possibly corresponds to TRBD1 (6 bases). Sequencing was performed on blood. The sequence was collected from a woman in her forties or fifties in good health. For the CDR3, the DNA is TGTGCCTGGAGGCAGGCACAGGGAGTTCGGAATGAGCAGTTCTTC. This sequence encodes CAWRQAQGVRNEQFF.